This T cell receptor (beta chain) was captured by sequencing in a study of CD8 T cells in Susac syndrome. TEMRA cells were FACS-enriched, unlike CD8+ and CD4+ T cells, which were negatively isolated. Regarding this clonotype: Its antigen is undetermined.

Whole-study findings and limits: That the number of individuals in its TCR sequencing and HLA analysis was relatively small was acknowledged by the study.

RNA, at roughly 0.5 to 1 ug, was reverse transcribed with random hexamers. TCR beta CDR3 was amplified by immunoSEQ covering 54 Vbeta and 13 Jbeta. TCRdb passed the immunoSEQ multiplex PCR reads through MiXCR, listing each CDR3 protein once. Of 150,000 or so distinct CDR3 sequences in the sample, around 96% were seen once. The sequence came from a human donor with Susac syndrome. Sequenced sample: CD4+ T cells from PBMCs.

The CDR3 loop reads CASARDGPSTDTQYF. CDR3 sequence (DNA): TGTGCCAGCGCCAGGGACGGGCCAAGCACAGATACGCAGTATTTT. The chain has TRBV18 and TRBJ2-3; D possibly uses TRBD1 or TRBD2 (5 bases each). The V and J ends lost 8 bases and 0 bases respectively, with 15 bases between them. The germline gives CDR1 KGHSH, CDR2 LQKENI. This CDR3 contains 15 residues.